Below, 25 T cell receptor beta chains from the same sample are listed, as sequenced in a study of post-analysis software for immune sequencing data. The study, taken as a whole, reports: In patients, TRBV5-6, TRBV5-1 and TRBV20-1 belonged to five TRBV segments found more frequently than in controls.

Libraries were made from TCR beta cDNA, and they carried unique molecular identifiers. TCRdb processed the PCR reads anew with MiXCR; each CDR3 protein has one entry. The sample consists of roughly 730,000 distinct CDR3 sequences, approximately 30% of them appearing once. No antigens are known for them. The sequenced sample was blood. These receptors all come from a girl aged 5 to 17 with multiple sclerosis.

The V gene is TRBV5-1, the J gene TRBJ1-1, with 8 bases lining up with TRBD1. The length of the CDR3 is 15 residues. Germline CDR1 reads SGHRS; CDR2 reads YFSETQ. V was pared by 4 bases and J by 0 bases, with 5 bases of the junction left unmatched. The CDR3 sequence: CASSGGQVMNTEAFF. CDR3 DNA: TGCGCCAGCAGCGGGGGACAGGTCATGAACACTGAAGCTTTCTTT.

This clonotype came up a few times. CDR3 nucleotides: TGTGCCAGCAGCTACGGGGACAGGGCCTACGAGCAGTACTTC. It codes for CASSYGDRAYEQYF. The J gene is TRBJ2-7, the V gene TRBV7-2; 9 nucleotides match TRBD1. The J segment lost 2 bases and the V segment lost 4 bases, leaving 3 bases of the junction unmatched. CDR1 is SGHTA, CDR2 FQGNSA, per germline. The CDR3 is made up of 14 amino acids.

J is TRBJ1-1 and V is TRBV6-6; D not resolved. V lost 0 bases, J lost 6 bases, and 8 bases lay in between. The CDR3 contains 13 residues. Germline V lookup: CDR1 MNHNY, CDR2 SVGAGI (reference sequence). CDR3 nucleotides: TGTGCCAGCAGTTACTCTTCCGGCCCTGAAGCTTTCTTT. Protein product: CASSYSSGPEAFF.

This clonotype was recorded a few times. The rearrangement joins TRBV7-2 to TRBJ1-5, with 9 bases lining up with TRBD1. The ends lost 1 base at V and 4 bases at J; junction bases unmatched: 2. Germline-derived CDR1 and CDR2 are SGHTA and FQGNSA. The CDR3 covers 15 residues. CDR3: CASSLVTGGNQPQHF. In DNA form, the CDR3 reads TGTGCCAGCAGCTTAGTGACAGGGGGGAATCAGCCCCAGCATTTT.

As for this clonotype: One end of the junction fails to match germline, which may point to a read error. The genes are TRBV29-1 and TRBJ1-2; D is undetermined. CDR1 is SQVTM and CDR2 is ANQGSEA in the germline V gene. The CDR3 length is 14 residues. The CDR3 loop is CSVETAEINCGYTF. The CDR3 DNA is TGCAGCGTTGAAACGGCAGAGATTAACTGTGGCTACACCTTC.

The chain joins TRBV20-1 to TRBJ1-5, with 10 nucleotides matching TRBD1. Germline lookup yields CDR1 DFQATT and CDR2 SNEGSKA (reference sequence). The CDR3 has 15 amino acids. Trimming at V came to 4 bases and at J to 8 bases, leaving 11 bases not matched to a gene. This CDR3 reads CSAKTPRQGAKPQHF. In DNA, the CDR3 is TGCAGTGCTAAGACACCCCGACAGGGGGCGAAGCCCCAGCATTTT.

The CDR3: CSVDGEGYGYTF. CDR3 coding DNA: TGCAGCGTTGATGGGGAGGGCTATGGCTACACCTTC. The chain has TRBV29-1 and TRBJ1-2; D unclear. The CDR3 spans 12 residues. Germline V gives CDR1 SQVTM, CDR2 ANQGSEA. V was clipped by 3 bases and J by 4 bases, with 9 bases between them. Combining the CDR3 with reference TRBV29-1 and TRBJ1-2 gives the whole variable domain SAVISQKPSRDICQRGTSLTIQCQVDSQVTMMFWYRQQPGQSLTLIATANQGSEATYESGFVIDKFPISRPNLTFSTLTVSNMSPEDSSIYLCSVDGEGYGYTFGSGTRLTVV.

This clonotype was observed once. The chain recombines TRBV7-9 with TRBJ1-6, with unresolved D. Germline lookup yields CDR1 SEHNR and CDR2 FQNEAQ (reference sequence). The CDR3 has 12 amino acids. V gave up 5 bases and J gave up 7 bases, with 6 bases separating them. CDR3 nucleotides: TGTGCCAGCAGCCAAACCAATTCACCCCTCCACTTT. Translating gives CASSQTNSPLHF.

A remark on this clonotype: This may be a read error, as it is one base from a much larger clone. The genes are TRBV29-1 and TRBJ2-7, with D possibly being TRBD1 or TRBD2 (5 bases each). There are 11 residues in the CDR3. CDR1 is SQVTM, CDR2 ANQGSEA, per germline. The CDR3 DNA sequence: TGCGGCGTTGCTGGGACCCTAGTTCAGTACTTC. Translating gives CGVAGTLVQYF.

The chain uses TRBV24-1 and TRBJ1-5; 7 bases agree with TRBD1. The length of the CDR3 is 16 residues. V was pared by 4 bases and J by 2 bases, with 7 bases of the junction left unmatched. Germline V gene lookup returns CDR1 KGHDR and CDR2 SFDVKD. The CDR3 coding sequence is TGTGCCACCAGTGAGCCCGGGACAGTCGGCAATCAGCCCCAGCATTTT. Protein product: CATSEPGTVGNQPQHF.

CDR3 residues: CASSLAFQPQHF. CDR3 bases: TGTGCCAGCAGCTTAGCGTTTCAGCCCCAGCATTTT. J is TRBJ1-5 and V is TRBV7-9; D is unresolved. Germline V gene data show CDR1 as SEHNR and CDR2 as FQNEAQ (reference sequence). Trimming removed 0 bases from V and 6 bases from J, with 3 bases in between. This CDR3 has 12 amino acids.

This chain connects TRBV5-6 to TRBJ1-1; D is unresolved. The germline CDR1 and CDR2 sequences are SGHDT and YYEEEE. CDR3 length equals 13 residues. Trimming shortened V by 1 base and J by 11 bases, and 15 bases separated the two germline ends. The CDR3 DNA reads TGTGCCAGCAGCTTGCTGGAAAATTCTCGGGCTTTCTTT. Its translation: CASSLLENSRAFF.

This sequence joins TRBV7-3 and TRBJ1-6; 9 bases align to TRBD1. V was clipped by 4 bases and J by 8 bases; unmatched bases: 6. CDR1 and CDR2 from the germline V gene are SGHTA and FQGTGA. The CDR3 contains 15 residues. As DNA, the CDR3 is TGTGCCAGCAGCTCAGCCGGGACAGGGCATTCACCCCTCCACTTT. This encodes CASSSAGTGHSPLHF.

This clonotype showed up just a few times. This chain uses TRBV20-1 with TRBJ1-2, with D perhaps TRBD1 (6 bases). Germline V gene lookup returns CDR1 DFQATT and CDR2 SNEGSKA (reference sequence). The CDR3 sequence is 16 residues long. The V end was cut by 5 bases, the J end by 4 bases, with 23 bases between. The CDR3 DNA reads TGCAGTGCTCCAGGACAGTACTGGGGTGTCTCCTATGGCTACACCTTC. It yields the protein CSAPGQYWGVSYGYTF.

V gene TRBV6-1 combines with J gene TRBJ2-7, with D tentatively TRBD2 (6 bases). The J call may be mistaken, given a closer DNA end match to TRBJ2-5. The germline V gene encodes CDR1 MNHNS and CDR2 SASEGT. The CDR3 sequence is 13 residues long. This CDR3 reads CATRTTIRETQYF. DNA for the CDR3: TGTGCCACCAGGACTACAATTAGGGAGACCCAGTACTTC.

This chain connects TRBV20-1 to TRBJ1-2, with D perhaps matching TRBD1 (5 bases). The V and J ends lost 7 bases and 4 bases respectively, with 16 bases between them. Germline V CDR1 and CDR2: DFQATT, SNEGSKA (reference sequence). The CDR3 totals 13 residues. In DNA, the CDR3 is TGCAGTGGAAAGCAGGGACTAGGCTATGGCTACACCTTC. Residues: CSGKQGLGYGYTF.

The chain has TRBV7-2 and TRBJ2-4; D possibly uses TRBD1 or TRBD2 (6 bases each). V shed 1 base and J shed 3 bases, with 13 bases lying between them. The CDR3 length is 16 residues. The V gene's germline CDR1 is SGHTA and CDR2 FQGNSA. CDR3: CASSLVRKGGKNIQYF. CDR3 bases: TGTGCCAGCAGCTTAGTGCGCAAGGGGGGCAAAAACATTCAGTACTTC.

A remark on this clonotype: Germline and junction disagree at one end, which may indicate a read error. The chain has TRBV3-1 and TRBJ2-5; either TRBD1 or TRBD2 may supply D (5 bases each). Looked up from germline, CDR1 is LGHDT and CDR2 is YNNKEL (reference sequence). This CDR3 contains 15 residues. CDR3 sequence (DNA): TGTGCCGGCAGCTGGACGGGGCGGCACCAAGAGACCCAGTACTTC. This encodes CAGSWTGRHQETQYF.

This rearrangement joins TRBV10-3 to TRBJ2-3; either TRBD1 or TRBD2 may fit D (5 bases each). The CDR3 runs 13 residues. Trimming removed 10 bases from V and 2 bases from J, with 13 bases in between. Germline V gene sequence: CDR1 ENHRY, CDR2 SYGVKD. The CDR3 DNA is TGTGCCACCGGGGCGCTAGTCACAGATACGCAGTATTTT. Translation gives CATGALVTDTQYF.

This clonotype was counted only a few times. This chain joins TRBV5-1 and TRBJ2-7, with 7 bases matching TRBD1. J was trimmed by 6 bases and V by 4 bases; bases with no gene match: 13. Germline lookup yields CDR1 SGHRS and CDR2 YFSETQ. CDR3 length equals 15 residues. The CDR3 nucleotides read TGCGCCAGCAGCCCCACCCATCCGGGACAGAGCGAGCAGTACTTC. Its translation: CASSPTHPGQSEQYF.

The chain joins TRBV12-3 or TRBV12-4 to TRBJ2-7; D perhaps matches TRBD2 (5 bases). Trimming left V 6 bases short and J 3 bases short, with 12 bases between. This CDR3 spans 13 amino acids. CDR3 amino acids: CASSLEGHYEQYF. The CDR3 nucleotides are TGTGCCAGCAGCCTCGAGGGCCACTACGAGCAGTACTTC.

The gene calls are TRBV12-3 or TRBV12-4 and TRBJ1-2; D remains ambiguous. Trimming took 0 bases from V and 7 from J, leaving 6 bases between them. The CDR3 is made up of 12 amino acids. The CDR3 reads CASSLANGGYTF. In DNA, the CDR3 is TGTGCCAGCAGTTTAGCCAATGGTGGCTACACCTTC.

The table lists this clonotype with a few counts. The CDR3 protein is CASSLDPASSYEQYF. DNA of the CDR3: TGCGCCAGCAGCTTGGATCCAGCTAGCTCCTACGAGCAGTACTTC. The chain has TRBV5-1 and TRBJ2-7; D is uncertain. Trimming took off 0 bases at V and 0 bases at J, with 10 bases between the two ends. From germline, CDR1 is SGHRS and CDR2 YFSETQ. The CDR3 has 15 amino acids.

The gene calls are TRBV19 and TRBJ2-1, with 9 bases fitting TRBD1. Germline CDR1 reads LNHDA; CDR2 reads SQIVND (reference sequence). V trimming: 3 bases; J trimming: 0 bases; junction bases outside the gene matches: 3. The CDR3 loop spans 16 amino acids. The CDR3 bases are TGTGCCAGTAGTATCGGGACAGGGAGCTCCTACAATGAGCAGTTCTTC. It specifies CASSIGTGSSYNEQFF.

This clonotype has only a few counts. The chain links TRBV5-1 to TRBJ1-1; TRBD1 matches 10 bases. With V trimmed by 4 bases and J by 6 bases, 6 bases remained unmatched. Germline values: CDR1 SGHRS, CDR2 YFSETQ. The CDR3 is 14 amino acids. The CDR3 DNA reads TGCGCCAGCAGCCAAGGACAGGGGGGGTCTGAAGCTTTCTTT. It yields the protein CASSQGQGGSEAFF.